This T cell receptor beta chain emerged from a study of T cell repertoires in cytomegalovirus infection. Study overall: Indications came from public TCR beta signatures; they pointed to CMV infection and to a matching HLA type.

General observations from the study: HLA-C-restricted CMV-specific TCR beta clonotypes prevailed in the ex vivo response. Cumulative public TCR beta family frequency identified carriers of CMV plus the relevant HLA.

V lost 6 bases and J lost 2; bases outside the gene matches: 12. From germline, CDR1 is DFQATT and CDR2 SNEGSKA (reference sequence). This CDR3 contains 15 residues. TCRdb passed the reads through MiXCR, listing each CDR3 protein once. The sample has 250,000 or so distinct CDR3 sequences; 9% to 15% are singletons. With regard to this clonotype: What it binds is unknown.

The sequenced sample was PBMCs. The TCR sequence derives from a human donor in good health (CMV status not recorded). Some clones in this sample may be carry-over from other donors' samples. The chain links TRBV20-1 to TRBJ2-7; 8 bases line up with TRBD2. The CDR3 DNA follows: TGCAGTGCCGGTCTGGGCGGGAGGCCTACCTACGAGCAGTACTTC. This codes for CSAGLGGRPTYEQYF.